The entry that follows covers one T cell receptor (beta chain) sequence. Patients at the Seattle site were enrolled during active infection and followed longitudinally. The data were obtained in a study of blood T cell repertoires in COVID-19. Across the study: Some COVID-19 samples were acute and others convalescent; all came from the United States, Italy and Spain. PBMCs, B-cell-depleted T cells, or T cells were the source of the cDNA or gDNA that made up the material.

The germline V and J ends were trimmed by 7 bases and 7 bases, with 13 bases remaining between them. Germline CDR1 SNHLY, CDR2 FYNNEI. This CDR3 region has 12 residues. Assay used: immunoSEQ multiplex PCR; TCRdb lists only in-frame clones, some missing. Of about 290,000 clones listed, just under 90% are singletons. V gene TRBV2 combines with J gene TRBJ2-5; D not certain. The specimen sequenced was peripheral blood. This clonotype was obtained from a woman in her 30s with COVID-19, enrolled during active disease. The CDR3 sequence is CASTTLTGTQYF. In DNA, the CDR3 is TGTGCCAGCACTACCCTGACGGGGACCCAGTACTTC.